The 31 T cell receptor beta chains presented below share a single source sample, sequenced in a study of T-cell reconstitution after alpha-beta-depleted transplantation in children. As it was prepared, the TCRbeta library received unique molecular identifiers. Via MiXCR, TCRdb re-called the PCR reads, giving one row per CDR3 protein. The profile shows around 580,000 distinct CDR3 sequences, 23% of them singletons. The source material was PBMCs, mostly from graft donor cells, sampled 360 days after TCRalphabeta/CD19-depleted stem cell transplant. These receptors all come from a boy under two years old who had a stem cell transplant for acute myeloid leukemia, so the T cells may come from the graft donor.

This clonotype was counted between two and nine times. The chain uses TRBV24-1 and TRBJ2-3; 12 nucleotides match TRBD2. The V and J ends lost 3 bases and 2 bases, in that order; junction bases with no gene match: 5. This CDR3 is 17 amino acids long. Germline-derived CDR1 and CDR2 are KGHDR and SFDVKD. The CDR3 is CATSDPRTSGNTDTQYF. CDR3 coding DNA: TGTGCCACCAGTGATCCCCGGACTAGCGGGAACACAGATACGCAGTATTTT.

Many counts were recorded for this clonotype. The chain has TRBV2 and TRBJ2-7; possibly TRBD2 for D (5 bases). Germline V gives CDR1 SNHLY, CDR2 FYNNEI. Trimming removed 5 bases at V and 6 bases at J, with 8 bases between. The CDR3 spans 11 residues. The DNA of the CDR3 is TGTGCCAGCAGTCCTCGGGGCGAGCAGTACTTC. It yields the protein CASSPRGEQYF.

This clonotype was detected many times. The chain employs TRBV7-9 and TRBJ1-4; 9 bases line up with TRBD1. Germline assignment: CDR1 SEHNR and CDR2 FQNEAQ (reference sequence). The CDR3 has 12 amino acids. Trimming cost V 8 bases and J 6 bases; bases outside gene matches: 1. The CDR3 coding sequence is TGTGCCAGCGACAGGGGGGATGAAAAACTGTTTTTT. It codes for CASDRGDEKLFF.

The chain uses TRBV29-1 and TRBJ1-1, with TRBD1 matching over 8 bases. CDR3 size: 13 residues. The germline V gene encodes CDR1 SQVTM and CDR2 ANQGSEA. The V segment lost 7 bases and the J segment 3 bases; nucleotides outside the gene matches: 7. CDR3 coding DNA: TGCAGCGCTGGGCACAGGGGGGACACTGAAGCTTTCTTT. Encoded protein: CSAGHRGDTEAFF.

This clonotype was detected a few times. This rearrangement joins TRBV7-4 to TRBJ2-7; no clear D. Germline V CDR1 and CDR2: SGHVT, SQSDAQ. The CDR3 spans 17 residues. V was shortened by 0 bases and J by 2 bases, with 17 bases between the two germline ends. CDR3 in DNA: TGTGCCAGCAGCTTAGCTGGCGGAACCACGACACCCTACGAGCAGTACTTC. Protein sequence: CASSLAGGTTTPYEQYF.

The V call is TRBV6-1, the J call TRBJ1-6; TRBD1 matches 7 bases. The germline V gene encodes CDR1 MNHNS and CDR2 SASEGT. V gave up 8 bases and J gave up 8 bases; unmatched junction bases: 15. The CDR3 contains 16 residues. The CDR3 DNA is TGTGCCAGCGGACGCCCCCGGGACAGCGCCTATTCACCCCTCCACTTT. Translating it yields CASGRPRDSAYSPLHF.

This clonotype came up many times. The chain links TRBV15 to TRBJ2-3, with no clear D. Germline V gene lookup returns CDR1 LNHNV and CDR2 YYDKDF (reference sequence). The CDR3 has 15 residues. The germline V and J ends were trimmed by 3 bases and 4 bases, with 14 bases remaining between them. CDR3 residues: CATSSKGWHPDTQYF. DNA for the CDR3: TGTGCCACCAGCAGCAAGGGTTGGCATCCAGATACGCAGTATTTT.

The V call is TRBV10-2, the J call TRBJ2-2; D ambiguous. This CDR3 contains 12 residues. Germline loops: CDR1 WSHSY, CDR2 SAAADI. Trimming shortened V by 8 bases and J by 4 bases, and 8 bases separated the two germline ends. The CDR3 sequence: CASLVPTGELFF. The CDR3 nucleotides read TGCGCCAGCCTCGTCCCCACCGGGGAGCTGTTTTTT.

This clonotype has a count of ten or more. The chain carries TRBV4-1 and TRBJ2-3; D is possibly TRBD1 (6 bases). CDR3 length: 16 amino acids. Germline V lookup: CDR1 MGHRA, CDR2 YSYEKL. V lost 0 bases to trimming and J lost 6 bases, with 16 bases between them. The CDR3 region has the DNA TGCGCCAGCAGCCAAGATAGGGAATATCAGGGGGATACGCAGTATTTT. Translation: CASSQDREYQGDTQYF.

This clonotype was found a few times. V gene TRBV12-3 or TRBV12-4 combines with J gene TRBJ1-6, with a possible D match to TRBD1 (6 bases). The CDR3 has 16 residues. Deletions cut 6 bases from V and 4 bases from J, with 16 bases between. DNA for the CDR3: TGTGCCAGCAGCCAACCAACAGGGTCTTATAATTCACCCCTCCACTTT. Translation: CASSQPTGSYNSPLHF.

This clonotype was recorded many times. The rearrangement joins TRBV15 to TRBJ1-2; tentative D call: TRBD1 (5 bases). CDR1 and CDR2 from the germline V gene are LNHNV and YYDKDF (reference sequence). Trimming took off 0 bases at V and 4 bases at J, with 9 bases between the two ends. The CDR3 consists of 14 residues. CDR3 residues: CATSRDRAFYGYTF. CDR3 coding DNA: TGTGCCACCAGCAGAGACAGGGCCTTCTATGGCTACACCTTC.

This clonotype has more than one count but fewer than ten. The genes are TRBV7-8 and TRBJ2-7; tentative D call: TRBD2 (6 bases). Germline V CDR1 and CDR2: SGHVS, FQNEAQ. Trimming shortened V by 1 base and J by 6 bases, and 16 bases separated the two germline ends. This CDR3 region has 15 residues. The CDR3 coding sequence is TGTGCCAGCAGCTTAGGCCTTAGGAGGGGAGTCGAGCAGTACGTC. Amino acids: CASSLGLRRGVEQYV.

The CDR3 coding sequence is TGTGCCAGCTGCTCCATTGGACAGGGGAAACTAACTGAAGCTTTCTTT. This sequence encodes CASCSIGQGKLTEAFF. The gene calls are TRBV12-3 or TRBV12-4 and TRBJ1-1, with TRBD1 matching 9 bases. The J segment lost 5 bases and the V segment lost 8 bases, leaving 15 bases of the junction unmatched. CDR3 length equals 16 residues.

This clonotype showed up many times. The CDR3 coding sequence is TGTGCCAGCAGCCTACTAGCGGGGGGGAACAATGAGCAGTTCTTC. Translated: CASSLLAGGNNEQFF. V gene TRBV6-2 or TRBV6-3 combines with J gene TRBJ2-1; 13 positions agree with TRBD2. Germline V lookup: CDR1 MNHEY, CDR2 SVGEGT. Trimming took 6 bases from V and 5 from J; bases not matched to a gene: 4. This CDR3 has 15 residues.

The table lists this clonotype with a few counts. The chain carries TRBV25-1 and TRBJ2-2; D gene uncertain. Trimming stripped 4 bases from V and 7 bases from J, with 7 bases between. The germline V gene has CDR1 MGHDK and CDR2 SYGVNS. CDR3 size: 12 residues. The CDR3 bases are TGTGCCAGCAGTGCCCTGGACGGGGAGCTGTTTTTT. Its protein is CASSALDGELFF.

This clonotype was counted ten times or more. The rearrangement uses TRBV4-1 and TRBJ1-5; D not resolved. Germline CDR1 and CDR2: MGHRA and YSYEKL. V gave up 1 base and J gave up 3 bases, with 10 bases separating them. The CDR3 runs to 15 residues. The CDR3: CASSQVVLFNQPQHF. The CDR3 DNA sequence: TGCGCCAGCAGCCAAGTAGTATTATTCAATCAGCCCCAGCATTTT.

This chain connects TRBV27 to TRBJ2-1; D is perhaps TRBD2 (6 bases). CDR3 length equals 15 residues. Germline CDR1 and CDR2: MNHEY and SMNVEV (reference sequence). V lost 4 bases to trimming and J lost 3 bases, with 13 bases between them. The CDR3 loop reads CASSYRGTIYNEQFF. As DNA, the CDR3 is TGTGCCAGCAGTTATCGCGGGACGATCTACAATGAGCAGTTCTTC.

The gene calls are TRBV21-1 and TRBJ2-7; the listed D gene, TRBD2, was not tested against the DNA. TRBV21-1 is labeled a pseudogene. The CDR3 has 14 amino acids. The CDR3 loop is CASSAHPFAGGEEV. The CDR3 nucleotides read TGTGCCAGCAGCGCCCACCCTTTTGCGGGTGGGGAGGAAGTC.

The sample holds a few counts of this clonotype. V and J are TRBV9 and TRBJ2-7; D possibly corresponds to TRBD1 (6 bases). This CDR3 is built from 18 residues. In germline, CDR1 is SGDLS, CDR2 YYNGEE. V was clipped by 4 bases and J by 0 bases, with 23 bases between them. This CDR3 reads CASSSRSHGQRGSYEQYF. CDR3 bases: TGTGCCAGCAGCTCCAGATCCCACGGACAGAGGGGCTCCTACGAGCAGTACTTC.

This clonotype appeared a few times. An end of the junction does not agree with germline; a read error may underlie this. The chain recombines TRBV12-3 or TRBV12-4 with TRBJ2-2; 11 nucleotides agree with TRBD2. The CDR3 runs 13 residues. CDR3 sequence (DNA): TGTGCCAGCACTTTAGCGGGGGGGCTAGAACTGTTTTTT. Protein: CASTLAGGLELFF.

The V call is TRBV2, the J call TRBJ2-3, with D possibly being TRBD1 or TRBD2 (7 bases each). The V end was cut by 6 bases, the J end by 3 bases, with 13 bases between. The CDR3 has 14 residues. Germline CDR1 is SNHLY and CDR2 is FYNNEI. The CDR3 DNA reads TGTGCCAGCAGGCGACAGGGACTAACAGATACGCAGTATTTT. Encoded protein: CASRRQGLTDTQYF.

This clonotype came up many times. J is TRBJ2-2 and V is TRBV28, with 9 bases matching TRBD1. Germline loops: CDR1 MDHEN, CDR2 SYDVKM. The CDR3 loop spans 14 amino acids. The J segment lost 6 bases and the V segment lost 6 bases, leaving 5 bases of the junction unmatched. CDR3 in amino acids: CASSRDRVAGELFF. The CDR3 region has the DNA TGTGCCAGCAGCCGGGACAGGGTGGCCGGGGAGCTGTTTTTT.

V is TRBV11-3 and J is TRBJ2-2; 7 positions agree with TRBD2. Germline V gives CDR1 SGHNT, CDR2 YENEEA. V was pared by 4 bases and J by 4 bases, with 6 bases of the junction left unmatched. The CDR3 loop spans 15 amino acids. The CDR3 coding sequence is TGTGCCAGCAGCTCCGAGCGGGGAGGCACCGGGGAGCTGTTTTTT. It is translated as CASSSERGGTGELFF. Using reference TRBV11-3 and TRBJ2-2 for the parts outside the CDR3, the full variable domain is EAGVVQSPRYKIIEKKQPVAFWCNPISGHNTLYWYLQNLGQGPELLIRYENEEAVDDSQLPKDRFSAERLKGVDSTLKIQPAELGDSAVYLCASSSERGGTGELFFGEGSRLTVL.

This clonotype was counted only a few times. This chain uses TRBV20-1 with TRBJ1-1; no firm D call. V was pared by 4 bases and J by 11 bases, with 11 bases between. CDR3 length: 10 residues. Germline values: CDR1 DFQATT, CDR2 SNEGSKA (reference sequence). Here the CDR3 DNA reads TGCAGTGCTACGCGGGGAGTGGCTTTCTTT. Translating it yields CSATRGVAFF.

This clonotype was detected many times. The chain joins TRBV20-1 to TRBJ2-3; no reliable D call. Germline V gives CDR1 DFQATT, CDR2 SNEGSKA (reference sequence). Deletions cut 3 bases from V and 5 bases from J, with 9 bases between. The CDR3 consists of 12 residues. CDR3 loop: CSASVGVDTQYF. The DNA for the CDR3 is TGCAGTGCTAGTGTGGGCGTAGATACGCAGTATTTT.

This clonotype showed up many times. The chain joins TRBV9 to TRBJ2-7; TRBD1 matches 7 bases. CDR1 SGDLS and CDR2 YYNGEE come from the germline V gene. The length of the CDR3 is 14 residues. V gave up 3 bases and J gave up 5 bases; unmatched junction bases: 8. The CDR3 region is CASSGLTGSNEQYF. As DNA, the CDR3 is TGTGCCAGCAGCGGATTGACAGGGAGCAACGAGCAGTACTTC.

This clonotype occurred a few times. The chain has TRBV20-1 and TRBJ2-7; weak D call: TRBD1 (6 bases). Germline V lookup: CDR1 DFQATT, CDR2 SNEGSKA (reference sequence). The CDR3 totals 15 residues. V lost 3 bases, J lost 3 bases, and 18 bases lay in between. CDR3 bases: TGCAGTGCTAGTCCCCCCCGACAGGTGGGCTACGAGCAGTACTTC. It is translated as CSASPPRQVGYEQYF.

CDR3 sequence reads: CASSLTGTHVEQYV. For the CDR3, the DNA is TGTGCCAGCAGCTTAACGGGGACACACGTCGAGCAGTACGTC. The chain recombines TRBV7-9 with TRBJ2-7, with D possibly TRBD1 on 6 matching bases. CDR3 size: 14 residues. V was clipped by 2 bases and J by 6 bases, with 14 bases between them. Germline lookup yields CDR1 SEHNR and CDR2 FQNEAQ (reference sequence).

This clonotype was picked up many times. The chain links TRBV14 to TRBJ2-5; no reliable D call. The V end was cut by 1 base, the J end by 0 bases, with 12 bases between. Germline V lookup: CDR1 SGHDN, CDR2 FVKESK. CDR3 length: 16 amino acids. The CDR3 here is CASSQGAGLYQETQYF. In DNA form, the CDR3 reads TGTGCCAGCAGCCAAGGTGCCGGATTGTACCAAGAGACCCAGTACTTC.

This clonotype was picked up a small number of times. CDR3 sequence (DNA): TGTGCCAGCAGAGAGTCAAATGACGAGCAGTACTTC. This sequence encodes CASRESNDEQYF. The chain combines TRBV12-3 or TRBV12-4 with TRBJ2-7; D uncertain. V dropped 6 bases and J dropped 5 bases, with 11 bases sitting between them. The CDR3 totals 12 residues.

The sample holds a few counts of this clonotype. In DNA, the CDR3 is TGTGCCAGCAGCCTCGGGATCGGGGGGGGTGAGCAGTTCTTC. This sequence encodes CASSLGIGGGEQFF. The chain recombines TRBV7-9 with TRBJ2-1; 8 bases match TRBD2. The germline V gene has CDR1 SEHNR and CDR2 FQNEAQ (reference sequence). CDR3 length: 14 residues. V lost 5 bases to trimming and J lost 9 bases; unmatched junction nucleotides: 9.